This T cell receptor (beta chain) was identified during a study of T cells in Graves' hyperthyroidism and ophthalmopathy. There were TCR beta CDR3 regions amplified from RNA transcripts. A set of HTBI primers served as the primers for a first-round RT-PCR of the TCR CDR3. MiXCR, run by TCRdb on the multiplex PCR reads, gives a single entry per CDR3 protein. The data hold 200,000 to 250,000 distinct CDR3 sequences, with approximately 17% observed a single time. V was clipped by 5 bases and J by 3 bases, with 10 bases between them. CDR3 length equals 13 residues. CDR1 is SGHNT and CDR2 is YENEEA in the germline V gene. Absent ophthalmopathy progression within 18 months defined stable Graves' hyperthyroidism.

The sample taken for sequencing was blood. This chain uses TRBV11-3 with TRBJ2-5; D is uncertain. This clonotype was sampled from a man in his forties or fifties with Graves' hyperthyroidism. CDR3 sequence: CASSRNDKETQYF. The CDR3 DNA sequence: TGTGCCAGCAGCCGTAACGACAAAGAGACCCAGTACTTC.